Presented here are 5 T cell receptor beta chains from one specimen sequenced in a study of blood T cell repertoires in COVID-19. TCRdb's copy holds only in-frame clones and misses some; the assay was immunoSEQ multiplex PCR. The data show 150,000 to 200,000 clones, with 75% to 95% seen just once and 0.45% to 0.65% held by the top ten. Sequenced material: peripheral blood. These receptors were collected from a man aged 45-60 years with acute or convalescent COVID-19.

The chain links TRBV7-2 to TRBJ2-1; 8 nucleotides align to TRBD2. The V gene end was trimmed by 3 bases and the J gene end by 1 base; junction bases not matched to a gene: 5. Germline assignment: CDR1 SGHTA and CDR2 FQGNSA. This CDR3 spans 16 amino acids. CDR3 sequence (DNA): TGTGCCAGCAGCTTTATCGGGGGGGGTTCCTACAATGAGCAGTTCTTC. It translates to CASSFIGGGSYNEQFF. Variable domain in full (rest from reference TRBV7-2 and TRBJ2-1): GAGVSQSPSNKVTEKGKDVELRCDPISGHTALYWYRQSLGQGLEFLIYFQGNSAPDKSGLPSDRFSAERTGGSVSTLTIQRTQQEDSAVYLCASSFIGGGSYNEQFFGPGTRLTVL.

V gene TRBV19 combines with J gene TRBJ1-2; no clear D. Per the germline V gene, CDR1 is LNHDA and CDR2 is SQIVND (reference sequence). The CDR3 loop spans 14 amino acids. V was cut by 1 base and J by 2 bases, with 8 bases left in between. CDR3: CASSIVAQNYGYTF. CDR3 sequence (DNA): TGTGCCAGTAGTATAGTAGCTCAGAACTATGGCTACACCTTC.

Comment on this clone: Other nucleotide sequences in the sample specify the same CDR3. This chain links TRBV3-1 (or the pseudogene TRBV3-2) with TRBJ1-5; D gene ambiguous. Trimming shortened V by 0 bases and J by 4 bases, and 10 bases separated the two germline ends. The CDR3 consists of 15 residues. Germline CDR1 and CDR2: LGHDT and YNNKEL (reference sequence). The CDR3 nucleotides read TGTGCCAGCAGCCAAGATCTGACGGGGAATCAGCCCCAGCATTTT. It yields the protein CASSQDLTGNQPQHF.

J is TRBJ2-5 and V is TRBV10-3; a possible D gene is TRBD1 (5 bases). V lost 4 bases and J lost 4, with 16 bases in between. This CDR3 is 15 amino acids long. CDR1 and CDR2 from the germline V gene are ENHRY and SYGVKD. As DNA, the CDR3 is TGTGCCATCAGTGGCCCGGCTGGGGCCGGAGAGACCCAGTACTTC. Translation gives CAISGPAGAGETQYF.

V gene TRBV18 combines with J gene TRBJ1-1; weak D call: TRBD1 (6 bases). Germline CDR1 reads KGHSH; CDR2 reads LQKENI. V was trimmed by 6 bases and J by 1 base, leaving 9 bases between them. CDR3 size: 13 residues. The CDR3 here is CASSGQKNTEAFF. The CDR3, as DNA: TGTGCCAGCTCCGGACAGAAGAACACTGAAGCTTTCTTT.